The 10 T cell receptor beta chains listed next were all sequenced from one sample in a study of lymphopenia after photon versus proton radiotherapy. The protocol was immunoSEQ multiplex PCR, while the TCRdb copy is restricted to in-frame clones and leaves out a portion. This table has tens of thousands of clones, about 94% appearing once. This sample comprised peripheral blood, obtained from a patient treated with photon-based radiotherapy. All receptors derive from a woman between 50 and 59 years old with cholangiocarcinoma.

The chain has TRBV27 and TRBJ2-7; possibly TRBD1 for D (5 bases). This CDR3 is built from 12 residues. V shed 5 bases and J shed 4 bases, with 9 bases lying between them. Germline values: CDR1 MNHEY, CDR2 SMNVEV (reference sequence). The DNA of the CDR3 is TGTGCCAGCAGTCTTCCAGGGTACGAGCAGTACTTC. This translates into CASSLPGYEQYF.

This sequence joins TRBV6-1 and TRBJ2-1; D unresolved. The germline V gene encodes CDR1 MNHNS and CDR2 SASEGT. V was trimmed by 4 bases and J by 8 bases, leaving 15 bases between them. The CDR3 is made up of 14 amino acids. The CDR3 region is CASSAAFRRDEQFF. CDR3 coding DNA: TGTGCCAGCAGTGCTGCTTTTCGCCGGGATGAGCAGTTCTTC.

The CDR3 region has the DNA TGTGCCAGCAGCTTAGATCCAGGGTTGCAGGGGACCCAGTACTTC. Amino acid sequence: CASSLDPGLQGTQYF. The rearrangement uses TRBV7-2 and TRBJ2-5; a possible D gene is TRBD1 (5 bases). CDR3 size: 15 residues. Germline values: CDR1 SGHTA, CDR2 FQGNSA. Trimming cost V 1 base and J 7 bases, with 16 bases left between them.

This chain joins TRBV14 and TRBJ1-2; D perhaps matches TRBD1 (5 bases). This CDR3 region has 15 residues. Trimming shortened V by 0 bases and J by 3 bases, and 11 bases separated the two germline ends. The germline gives CDR1 SGHDN, CDR2 FVKESK. The CDR3 protein is CASSQEGDGYYGYTF. DNA of the CDR3: TGTGCCAGCAGCCAAGAAGGGGACGGTTACTATGGCTACACCTTC.

This rearrangement joins TRBV7-9 to TRBJ2-1, with D unclear. CDR3 length: 8 residues. Germline V gene sequence: CDR1 SEHNR, CDR2 FQNEAQ (reference sequence). V lost 5 bases and J lost 13, with 3 bases in between. CDR3 sequence: CASSPQFF. Written as DNA, the CDR3 is TGTGCCAGCAGCCCTCAGTTCTTC.

This chain links TRBV5-8 with TRBJ2-1; D gene unclear. Germline assignment: CDR1 SGHTS and CDR2 YDEGEE. V was pared by 0 bases and J by 2 bases, with 9 bases between. The CDR3 length is 15 residues. CDR3 protein: CASSLEGATYNEQFF. Written as DNA, the CDR3 is TGTGCCAGCAGCTTGGAAGGTGCCACCTACAATGAGCAGTTCTTC.

This rearrangement joins TRBV19 to TRBJ1-1; possible D gene TRBD1, 6 bases. The CDR3 runs 14 residues. The V end lost 6 bases, the J end lost 5 bases, and 16 bases lay between the germline ends. The germline gives CDR1 LNHDA, CDR2 SQIVND (reference sequence). CDR3 sequence reads: CASSQGSWGTEAFF. The CDR3 coding sequence is TGTGCCAGTAGCCAGGGGAGTTGGGGAACTGAAGCTTTCTTT. Full variable domain (missing parts from reference TRBV19 and TRBJ1-1): DGGITQSPKYLFRKEGQNVTLSCEQNLNHDAMYWYRQDPGQGLRLIYYSQIVNDFQKGDIAEGYSVSREKKESFPLTVTSAQKNPTAFYLCASSQGSWGTEAFFGQGTRLTVV.

The rearrangement links TRBV9 to TRBJ2-2; TRBD2 aligns across 8 bases. The junction had 7 bases not matched to a gene; V was cut back by 4 bases and J by 2 bases. This CDR3 is built from 16 residues. From germline, CDR1 is SGDLS and CDR2 YYNGEE. CDR3 sequence reads: CASSLYGGVNTGELFF. The CDR3 region has the DNA TGTGCCAGCAGCCTCTACGGGGGGGTTAACACCGGGGAGCTGTTTTTT. The variable domain in full, with the rest retrieved from reference TRBV9 and TRBJ2-2, is DSGVTQTPKHLITATGQRVTLRCSPRSGDLSVYWYQQSLDQGLQFLIQYYNGEERAKGNILERFSAQQFPDLHSELNLSSLELGDSALYFCASSLYGGVNTGELFFGEGSRLTVL.

There are a few counts of this clone. This chain joins TRBV18 and TRBJ2-4; TRBD2 is a possible D gene (6 bases). CDR1 and CDR2 (germline): KGHSH, LQKENI. This CDR3 contains 16 residues. V lost 0 bases and J lost 7, with 16 bases in between. The chain's CDR3 is CASSPPRRGEENIQYF. CDR3 DNA: TGTGCCAGCTCACCACCGAGGCGCGGGGAGGAGAACATTCAGTACTTC.

This chain links TRBV9 with TRBJ1-1, with unresolved D. V was cut by 3 bases and J by 6 bases, with 9 bases left in between. The CDR3 covers 12 residues. In germline, CDR1 is SGDLS, CDR2 YYNGEE. CDR3 sequence (DNA): TGTGCCAGCAGCGGGATCGGAGCTGAAGCTTTCTTT. Protein product: CASSGIGAEAFF.